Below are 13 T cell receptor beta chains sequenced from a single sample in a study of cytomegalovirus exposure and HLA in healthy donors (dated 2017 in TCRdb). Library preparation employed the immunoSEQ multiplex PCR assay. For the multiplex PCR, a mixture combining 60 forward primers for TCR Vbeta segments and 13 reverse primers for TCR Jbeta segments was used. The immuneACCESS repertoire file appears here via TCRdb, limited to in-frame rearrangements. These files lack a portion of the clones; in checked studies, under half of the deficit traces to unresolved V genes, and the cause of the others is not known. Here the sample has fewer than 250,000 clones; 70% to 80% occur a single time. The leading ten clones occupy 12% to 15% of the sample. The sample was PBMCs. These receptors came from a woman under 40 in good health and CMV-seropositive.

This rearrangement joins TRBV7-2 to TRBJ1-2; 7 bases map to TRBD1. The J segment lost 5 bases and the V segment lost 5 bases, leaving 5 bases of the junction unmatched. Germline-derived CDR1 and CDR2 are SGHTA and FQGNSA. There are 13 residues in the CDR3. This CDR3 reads CASSPQTGYGYTF. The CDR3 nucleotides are TGTGCCAGCAGCCCCCAGACAGGGTATGGCTACACCTTC.

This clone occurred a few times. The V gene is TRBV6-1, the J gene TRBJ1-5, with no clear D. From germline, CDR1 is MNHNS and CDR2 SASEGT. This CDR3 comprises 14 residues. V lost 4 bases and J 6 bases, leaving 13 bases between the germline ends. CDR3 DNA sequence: TGTGCCAGCAGTGCGAAATCCGGGAGTCAGCCCCAGCATTTT. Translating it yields CASSAKSGSQPQHF.

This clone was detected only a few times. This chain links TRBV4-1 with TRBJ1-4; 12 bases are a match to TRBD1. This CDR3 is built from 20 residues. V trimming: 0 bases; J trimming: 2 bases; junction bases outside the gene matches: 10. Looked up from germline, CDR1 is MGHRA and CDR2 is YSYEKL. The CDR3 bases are TGCGCCAGCAGCCAAGATCGGGGTGGGACAGGGGGCGGCACTAATGAAAAACTGTTTTTT. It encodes CASSQDRGGTGGGTNEKLFF.

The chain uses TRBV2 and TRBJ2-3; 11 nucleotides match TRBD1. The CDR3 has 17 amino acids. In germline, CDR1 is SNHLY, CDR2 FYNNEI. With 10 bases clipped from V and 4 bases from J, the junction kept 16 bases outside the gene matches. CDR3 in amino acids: CATSGTWDRGNSDTQYF. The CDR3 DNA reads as TGTGCCACCTCGGGGACCTGGGACAGGGGGAATTCAGATACGCAGTATTTT.

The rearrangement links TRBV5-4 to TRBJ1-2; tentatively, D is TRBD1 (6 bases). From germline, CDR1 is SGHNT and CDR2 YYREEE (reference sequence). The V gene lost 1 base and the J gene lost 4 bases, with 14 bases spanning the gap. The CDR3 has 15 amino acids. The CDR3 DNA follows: TGTGCCAGCAGCTTGCAGGCGGGGGCAGTCTATGGCTACACCTTC. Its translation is CASSLQAGAVYGYTF.

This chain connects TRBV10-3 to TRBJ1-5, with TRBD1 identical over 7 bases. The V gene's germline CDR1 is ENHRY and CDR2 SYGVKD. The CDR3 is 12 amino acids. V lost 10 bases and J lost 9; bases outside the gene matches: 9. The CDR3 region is CATWDSVGPQHF. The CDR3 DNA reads TGTGCCACCTGGGACAGTGTGGGGCCCCAGCATTTT.

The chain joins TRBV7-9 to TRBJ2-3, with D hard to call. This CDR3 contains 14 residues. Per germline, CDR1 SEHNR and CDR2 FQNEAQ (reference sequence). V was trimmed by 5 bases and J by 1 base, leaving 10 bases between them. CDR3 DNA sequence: TGTGCCAGCAGCCCAAGAACAGGCACAGATACGCAGTATTTT. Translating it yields CASSPRTGTDTQYF.

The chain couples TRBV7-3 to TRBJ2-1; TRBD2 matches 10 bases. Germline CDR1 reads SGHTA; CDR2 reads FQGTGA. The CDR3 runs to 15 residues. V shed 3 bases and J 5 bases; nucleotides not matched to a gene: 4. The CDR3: CASSFLAGGNNEQFF. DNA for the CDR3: TGTGCCAGCAGCTTTTTAGCGGGGGGTAACAATGAGCAGTTCTTC.

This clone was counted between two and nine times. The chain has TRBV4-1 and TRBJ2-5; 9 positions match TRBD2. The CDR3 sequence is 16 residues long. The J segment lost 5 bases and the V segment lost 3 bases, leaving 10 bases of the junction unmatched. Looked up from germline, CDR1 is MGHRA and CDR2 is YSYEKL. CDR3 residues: CASSHDYSGSGETQYF. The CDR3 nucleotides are TGCGCCAGCAGCCATGATTATAGCGGGAGCGGCGAGACCCAGTACTTC.

The CDR3: CASSYGGGRYNEQFF. CDR3 sequence (DNA): TGTGCCAGCAGTTACGGTGGCGGGAGGTACAATGAGCAGTTCTTC. The rearrangement uses TRBV6-5 and TRBJ2-1, with 8 bases matching TRBD2. The V gene end was trimmed by 2 bases and the J gene end by 4 bases; junction bases not matched to a gene: 4. This CDR3 has 15 residues. Germline V gene lookup returns CDR1 MNHEY and CDR2 SVGAGI.

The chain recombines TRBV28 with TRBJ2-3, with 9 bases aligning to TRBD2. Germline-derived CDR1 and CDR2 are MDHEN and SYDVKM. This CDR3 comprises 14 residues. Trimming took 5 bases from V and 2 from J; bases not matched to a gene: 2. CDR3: CASSGLAITDTQYF. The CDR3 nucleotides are TGTGCCAGCAGTGGACTAGCGATCACAGATACGCAGTATTTT.

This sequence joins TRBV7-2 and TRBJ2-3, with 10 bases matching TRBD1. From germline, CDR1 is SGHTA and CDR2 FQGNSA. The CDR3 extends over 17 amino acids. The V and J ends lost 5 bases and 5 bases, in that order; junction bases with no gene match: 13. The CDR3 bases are TGTGCCAGCAGCAACCGGGACAGGGGAGGCGGGGGAGATACGCAGTATTTT. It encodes CASSNRDRGGGGDTQYF. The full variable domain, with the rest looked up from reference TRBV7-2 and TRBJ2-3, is GAGVSQSPSNKVTEKGKDVELRCDPISGHTALYWYRQSLGQGLEFLIYFQGNSAPDKSGLPSDRFSAERTGGSVSTLTIQRTQQEDSAVYLCASSNRDRGGGGDTQYFGPGTRLTVL.

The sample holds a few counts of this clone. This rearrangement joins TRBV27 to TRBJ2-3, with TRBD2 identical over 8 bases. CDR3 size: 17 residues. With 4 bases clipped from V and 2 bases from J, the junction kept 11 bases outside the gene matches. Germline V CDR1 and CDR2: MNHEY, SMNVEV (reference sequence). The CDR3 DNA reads TGTGCCAGCAGTTGGGCCGGGGGGGCCCCCCCCACAGATACGCAGTATTTT. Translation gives CASSWAGGAPPTDTQYF.